This TCR beta chain was retrieved from a study of post-analysis software for immune sequencing data. Study in general: Some patients lacked subtype; others had relapsing-remitting, secondary progressive or progressive-relapsing disease. Whole-study results and caveats: Elevated frequency relative to controls characterized roughly five TRBV segments in patients, TRBV5-6, TRBV5-1 and TRBV20-1 among them. Controls' normalized Chao1 diversity significantly exceeded that of multiple sclerosis patients. F measure clustering grouped samples strongly by preparation batch.

For this clonotype: Its antigen remains unidentified.

The authors incorporated unique molecular identifiers into the TCR beta cDNA libraries. It was from roughly 1 to 10 million T cells that approximately 500,000 cDNA molecules came. TCRdb reprocessed the PCR reads with MiXCR, giving one entry per CDR3 protein. The sample lists 750,000 to 900,000 distinct CDR3 sequences; under 60% were seen once. The V gene lost 1 base and the J gene lost 2 bases, with 6 bases spanning the gap. The CDR3 is 13 amino acids. Per germline, CDR1 SGHRS and CDR2 YFSETQ. The chain uses TRBV5-1 and TRBJ2-5, with D unclear. The source of this sequence is a girl aged 10-17 years with multiple sclerosis. The sample taken for sequencing was blood. The CDR3 here is CASSLPKQETQYF. The CDR3 DNA sequence: TGCGCCAGCAGCTTGCCCAAACAAGAGACCCAGTACTTC.